These 13 T cell receptor beta chains share one sample of origin, sequenced in a study of beta chain features in type 1 diabetes. The entirety of the isolated RNA underwent reverse transcription, so expressed TCRB transcripts were sequenced. The method was immunoSEQ multiplex PCR; TCRdb's version includes in-frame clones alone and lacks a portion of them. The top ten hold around 0.013% of the sample, which has more than 250,000 clones, around 22% seen once. Whole-study results and caveats: In all four CD4+ subsets, TCRB CDR3 length was significantly, moderately reduced in type 1 diabetes.

Antigens of these TCRs are unknown. Specimen: naive CD4+ T cells from blood. The receptors stem from a woman in her twenties or thirties with type 1 diabetes.

The chain joins TRBV28 to TRBJ1-1; 8 nucleotides match TRBD1. The junction had 3 bases not matched to a gene; V was cut back by 2 bases and J by 1 base. This CDR3 spans 15 amino acids. Germline CDR1 is MDHEN and CDR2 is SYDVKM. The CDR3 region is CASSLHGQGNTEAFF. Here the CDR3 DNA reads TGTGCCAGCAGTTTACACGGACAGGGGAACACTGAAGCTTTCTTT.

The table lists this clone with a few counts. The chain employs TRBV2 and TRBJ2-1; possible D gene TRBD2, 5 bases. The CDR3 runs 13 residues. V was shortened by 3 bases and J by 3 bases, with 6 bases between the two germline ends. Germline V gene sequence: CDR1 SNHLY, CDR2 FYNNEI. The CDR3 coding sequence is TGTGCCAGCAGTGAGGAGGTCTACAATGAGCAGTTCTTC. Protein: CASSEEVYNEQFF.

On this clone itself: A read error may account for a junction end that differs from germline. The rearrangement links TRBV7-7 to TRBJ2-1, with 9 bases fitting TRBD2. CDR3 length equals 12 residues. Germline V gives CDR1 SSHAT, CDR2 FNYEAQ (reference sequence). CDR3 DNA sequence: TGTGCTAGCAGCTTACCAGCGGGAGGCTTGATCTTC. Translated: CASSLPAGGLIF.

This clone was seen only a few times. The chain joins TRBV29-1 to TRBJ2-7; D is unclear. Germline CDR1 and CDR2: SQVTM and ANQGSEA. The CDR3 has 13 amino acids. With 6 bases removed from V and 2 bases from J, the gap between germline ends came to 14 bases. The CDR3 DNA reads as TGCAGCGTAATATTGGGCCTCACCTACGAGCAGTACTTC. Translating gives CSVILGLTYEQYF.

V is TRBV29-1 and J is TRBJ1-1; TRBD1 might be the D (5 bases). Trimming shortened V by 7 bases and J by 5 bases, and 17 bases separated the two germline ends. The germline gives CDR1 SQVTM, CDR2 ANQGSEA. The CDR3 consists of 13 residues. This chain's CDR3 is CSAAGGWGTEAFF. CDR3 DNA: TGCAGCGCCGCCGGGGGGTGGGGAACTGAAGCTTTCTTT.

The gene calls are TRBV11-2 and TRBJ2-3, with D perhaps matching TRBD1 (5 bases). The germline V gene has CDR1 SGHAT and CDR2 FQNNGV. V lost 0 bases to trimming and J lost 4 bases, with 8 bases between them. The CDR3 runs to 14 residues. The CDR3 sequence is CASSLDPGSDTQYF. The CDR3 nucleotides are TGTGCCAGCAGCTTAGATCCAGGGTCAGATACGCAGTATTTT.

CDR3 DNA: TGTGCCAGTAGCGACTACAGGGGCATGACTCAGCCCCAGCATTTT. Protein sequence: CASSDYRGMTQPQHF. The rearrangement uses TRBV19 and TRBJ1-5, with 7 bases fitting TRBD1. Germline lookup yields CDR1 LNHDA and CDR2 SQIVND (reference sequence). J lost 6 bases, V lost 6 bases, and 11 bases had no gene match. The length of the CDR3 is 15 residues.

The V gene is TRBV18, the J gene TRBJ1-5; D may be TRBD1 (6 bases). The V end was cut by 0 bases, the J end by 12 bases, with 15 bases between. Germline V gene data show CDR1 as KGHSH and CDR2 as LQKENI. This CDR3 spans 14 amino acids. CDR3: CASSPPGTPGLQHF. CDR3 in DNA: TGTGCCAGCTCACCACCCGGGACACCCGGTCTCCAGCATTTT.

This clone came up a few times. The chain recombines TRBV15 with TRBJ2-3, with D perhaps matching TRBD1 (5 bases). CDR3 length: 16 amino acids. The germline gives CDR1 LNHNV, CDR2 YYDKDF (reference sequence). V lost 0 bases, J lost 0 bases, and 10 bases lay in between. This CDR3 is CATSRDPTASTDTQYF. CDR3 DNA: TGTGCCACCAGCAGAGATCCGACAGCAAGCACAGATACGCAGTATTTT.

The V and J genes are TRBV30 and TRBJ1-1; maybe TRBD1 (5 bases). This CDR3 has 14 residues. Germline V CDR1 and CDR2: GTSNPN, SVGIG (reference sequence). Trimming pared 2 bases from V and 6 bases from J, leaving 16 bases between. CDR3: CAWSRAGVYAEAFF. CDR3 nucleotides: TGTGCCTGGAGTAGAGCGGGGGTGTATGCTGAAGCTTTCTTT.

This clone was detected only a few times. The CDR3 region has the DNA TGCGCCAGCAGCTTCACACAAGCGGGAGGTTCCTACAATGAGCAGTTCTTC. As protein: CASSFTQAGGSYNEQFF. The V call is TRBV5-1, the J call TRBJ2-1; 9 nucleotides agree with TRBD2. This CDR3 is 17 amino acids long. In germline, CDR1 is SGHRS, CDR2 YFSETQ. V was pared by 2 bases and J by 1 base, with 7 bases of the junction left unmatched.

This chain joins TRBV30 and TRBJ1-1, with no clear D. Trimming removed 5 bases at V and 5 bases at J, with 12 bases between. The CDR3 runs to 12 residues. Germline lookup yields CDR1 GTSNPN and CDR2 SVGIG (reference sequence). Here the CDR3 DNA reads TGTGCCTGGCGAGCTGCGTCGACTGAAGCTTTCTTT. Amino acids: CAWRAASTEAFF.

V gene TRBV2 combines with J gene TRBJ2-3; no firm D call. Germline CDR1 reads SNHLY; CDR2 reads FYNNEI. The CDR3 has 14 residues. Trimming cost V 5 bases and J 0 bases, with 9 bases left between them. The DNA of the CDR3 is TGTGCCAGCAGTCTGGCCCTTAGCACAGATACGCAGTATTTT. Amino acids: CASSLALSTDTQYF.